These 12 T cell receptor beta chains came from one sample sequenced in a study of cytotoxic CD8 clonotypes in ibrutinib-treated CLL. The data were produced by immunoSEQ multiplex PCR, yet TCRdb's version contains in-frame clones alone and is incomplete. This sample has over 100,000 clones, with approximately 58% found just once. The starting material was PBMCs, obtained after 24 months of ibrutinib treatment. The receptors shown here come from a human donor with chronic lymphocytic leukemia.

The rearrangement links TRBV25-1 to TRBJ1-4; possible D gene TRBD1, 6 bases. V lost 3 bases, J lost 7 bases, and 12 bases lay in between. This CDR3 has 14 residues. Germline-derived CDR1 and CDR2 are MGHDK and SYGVNS. CDR3 sequence reads: CASSEGGAGEKLFF. The CDR3 DNA follows: TGTGCCAGCAGTGAGGGGGGGGCGGGTGAAAAACTGTTTTTT.

The V and J genes are TRBV19 and TRBJ2-1, with 8 bases that match TRBD2. The CDR3 runs 15 residues. V gave up 9 bases and J gave up 4 bases; unmatched junction bases: 11. Per germline, CDR1 LNHDA and CDR2 SQIVND (reference sequence). The CDR3 DNA reads TGTGCCAGCGAAGTCCGAGGGACTAGTTACAATGAGCAGTTCTTC. This translates into CASEVRGTSYNEQFF.

This clone was seen a handful of times. The rearrangement joins TRBV29-1 to TRBJ1-4; D gene uncertain. CDR1 and CDR2 from the germline V gene are SQVTM and ANQGSEA. V shed 6 bases and J shed 3 bases, with 5 bases lying between them. The CDR3 runs 11 residues. CDR3 bases: TGCAGCGTGAGGGCTAATGAAAAACTGTTTTTT. Translating gives CSVRANEKLFF.

V is TRBV18 and J is TRBJ2-2, with D possibly TRBD1 on 5 matching bases. CDR3 length equals 18 residues. Germline V gives CDR1 KGHSH, CDR2 LQKENI. Trimming left V 3 bases short and J 5 bases short, with 22 bases between. The CDR3 DNA reads TGTGCCAGCTCACCCCCGTTGTCGCAGGGTCGAAGGACCGGGGAGCTGTTTTTT. Translation gives CASSPPLSQGRRTGELFF.

V gene TRBV2 combines with J gene TRBJ2-1; D unclear. Germline assignment: CDR1 SNHLY and CDR2 FYNNEI. V was cut by 3 bases and J by 5 bases, with 14 bases left in between. The CDR3 has 15 amino acids. This chain's CDR3 is CASSDLGMLDNEQFF. DNA for the CDR3: TGTGCCAGCAGTGACCTAGGAATGTTAGACAATGAGCAGTTCTTC.

The chain joins TRBV5-1 to TRBJ1-1; a weak D match, TRBD1 (5 bases). Trimming removed 1 base from V and 2 bases from J, with 12 bases in between. Germline loops: CDR1 SGHRS, CDR2 YFSETQ. The CDR3 contains 15 residues. The chain's CDR3 is CASSLRAGTNTEAFF. In DNA, the CDR3 is TGCGCCAGCAGCTTGCGGGCGGGGACCAACACTGAAGCTTTCTTT.

V is TRBV6-6 and J is TRBJ1-3; D possibly corresponds to TRBD1 (5 bases). The CDR3 extends over 15 amino acids. V dropped 2 bases and J dropped 0 bases, with 8 bases sitting between them. CDR1 and CDR2 from the germline V gene are MNHNY and SVGAGI (reference sequence). The CDR3 spells CASSYGTGSGNTIYF. The CDR3 bases are TGTGCCAGCAGTTACGGAACAGGCTCTGGAAACACCATATATTTT.

J is TRBJ1-2 and V is TRBV5-6; no clear D. Germline CDR1 reads SGHDT; CDR2 reads YYEEEE. This CDR3 has 13 amino acids. The V end lost 4 bases, the J end lost 6 bases, and 13 bases lay between the germline ends. The CDR3 DNA follows: TGTGCCAGCAGCCCCCGGTTGCGTAATGGCTACACCTTC. Its protein product is CASSPRLRNGYTF.

This chain links TRBV7-9 with TRBJ1-4; perhaps TRBD1 as D (5 bases). This CDR3 is built from 16 residues. The germline V gene has CDR1 SEHNR and CDR2 FQNEAQ (reference sequence). With 1 base removed from V and 14 bases from J, the gap between germline ends came to 23 bases. The CDR3 nucleotides read TGTGCCAGCAGCTTAGTAGACAGTGGTCAGCCGGACCTCCTGTTTTTT. Translated: CASSLVDSGQPDLLFF.

This clone came up a few times. The rearrangement links TRBV5-1 to TRBJ2-5, with 7 bases identical to TRBD2. CDR1 is SGHRS and CDR2 is YFSETQ in the germline V gene. V was clipped by 2 bases and J by 5 bases; unmatched bases: 9. This CDR3 has 15 residues. The chain's CDR3 is CASSFLAVPAETQYF. CDR3 bases: TGCGCCAGCAGCTTTCTAGCGGTTCCTGCCGAGACCCAGTACTTC. The full variable domain, in which reference TRBV5-1 and TRBJ2-5 provide the parts outside the CDR3, is KAGVTQTPRYLIKTRGQQVTLSCSPISGHRSVSWYQQTPGQGLQFLFEYFSETQRNKGNFPGRFSGRQFSNSRSEMNVSTLELGDSALYLCASSFLAVPAETQYFGPGTRLLVL.

This clone showed up just once. The genes are TRBV7-6 and TRBJ2-5; D unclear. Germline assignment: CDR1 SGHVS and CDR2 FNYEAQ. The CDR3 runs to 12 residues. V was cut by 1 base and J by 6 bases, with 6 bases left in between. CDR3 sequence: CASSLGIQTQYF. DNA of the CDR3: TGTGCCAGCAGCTTAGGTATCCAGACCCAGTACTTC.

DNA for the CDR3: TGTGCCAGCAGCGCTAGCGGGGGGGCCGGTACGCAGTATTTT. Protein product: CASSASGGAGTQYF. The rearrangement joins TRBV7-2 to TRBJ2-3; 12 nucleotides match TRBD2. CDR1 SGHTA and CDR2 FQGNSA come from the germline V gene. The junction had 5 bases not matched to a gene; V was cut back by 5 bases and J by 8 bases. The CDR3 runs to 14 residues.